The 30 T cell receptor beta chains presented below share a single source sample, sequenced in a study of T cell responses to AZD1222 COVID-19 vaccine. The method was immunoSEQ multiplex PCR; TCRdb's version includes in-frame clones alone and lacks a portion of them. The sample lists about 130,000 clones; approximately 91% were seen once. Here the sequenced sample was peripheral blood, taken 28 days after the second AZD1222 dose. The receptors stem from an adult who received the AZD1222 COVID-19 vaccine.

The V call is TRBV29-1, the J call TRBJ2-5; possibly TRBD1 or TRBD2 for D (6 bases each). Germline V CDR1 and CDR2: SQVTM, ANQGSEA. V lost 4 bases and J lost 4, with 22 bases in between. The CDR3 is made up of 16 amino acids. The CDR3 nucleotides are TGCAGCGTTGGTATTTCGGGGGCAAATGCGGGAGAGACCCAGTACTTC. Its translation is CSVGISGANAGETQYF.

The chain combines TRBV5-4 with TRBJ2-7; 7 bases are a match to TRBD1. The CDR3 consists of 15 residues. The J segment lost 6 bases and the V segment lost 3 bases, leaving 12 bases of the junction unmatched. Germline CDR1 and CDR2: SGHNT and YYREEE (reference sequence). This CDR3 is CASSSPSEGAAEQYF. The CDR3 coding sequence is TGTGCCAGCAGCTCGCCGAGCGAGGGGGCGGCCGAGCAGTACTTC.

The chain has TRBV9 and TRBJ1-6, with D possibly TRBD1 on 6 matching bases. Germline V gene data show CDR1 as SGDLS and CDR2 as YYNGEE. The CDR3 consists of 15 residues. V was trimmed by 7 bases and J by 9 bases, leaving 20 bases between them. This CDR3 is CASRLTGSGSSPLHF. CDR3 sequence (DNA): TGTGCCAGCCGACTCACAGGGAGTGGTAGTTCACCCCTCCACTTT.

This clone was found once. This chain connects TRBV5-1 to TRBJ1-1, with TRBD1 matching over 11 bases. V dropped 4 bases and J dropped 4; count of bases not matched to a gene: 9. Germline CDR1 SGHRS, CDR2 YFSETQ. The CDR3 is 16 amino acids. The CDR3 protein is CASSVGQGAGGTEAFF. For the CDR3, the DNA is TGCGCCAGCAGCGTAGGACAGGGGGCCGGGGGCACTGAAGCTTTCTTT.

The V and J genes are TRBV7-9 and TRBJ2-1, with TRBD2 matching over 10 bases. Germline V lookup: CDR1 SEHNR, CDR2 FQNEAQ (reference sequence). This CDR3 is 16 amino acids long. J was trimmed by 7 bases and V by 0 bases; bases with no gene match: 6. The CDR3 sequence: CASSLALAGVLNEQFF. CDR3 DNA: TGTGCCAGCAGCTTAGCCCTAGCGGGAGTGTTAAATGAGCAGTTCTTC.

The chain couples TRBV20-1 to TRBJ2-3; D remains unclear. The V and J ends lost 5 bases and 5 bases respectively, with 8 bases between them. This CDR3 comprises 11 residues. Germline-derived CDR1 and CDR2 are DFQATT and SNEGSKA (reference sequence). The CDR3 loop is CSAPELDTQYF. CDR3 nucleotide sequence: TGCAGTGCTCCGGAGTTAGATACGCAGTATTTT.

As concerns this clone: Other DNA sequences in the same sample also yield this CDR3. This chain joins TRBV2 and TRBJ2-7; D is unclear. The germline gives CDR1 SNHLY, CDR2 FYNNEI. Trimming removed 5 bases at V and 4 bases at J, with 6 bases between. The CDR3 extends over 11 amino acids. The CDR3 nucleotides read TGTGCCAGCAGTTATACTTACGAGCAGTACTTC. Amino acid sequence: CASSYTYEQYF.

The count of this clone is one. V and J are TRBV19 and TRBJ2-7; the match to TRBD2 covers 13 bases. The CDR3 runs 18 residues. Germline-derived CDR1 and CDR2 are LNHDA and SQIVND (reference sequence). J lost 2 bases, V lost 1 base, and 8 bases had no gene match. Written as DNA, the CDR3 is TGTGCCAGTAGTATAGGACTAGCGGGAGGACAAAGGACCTACGAGCAGTACTTC. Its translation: CASSIGLAGGQRTYEQYF.

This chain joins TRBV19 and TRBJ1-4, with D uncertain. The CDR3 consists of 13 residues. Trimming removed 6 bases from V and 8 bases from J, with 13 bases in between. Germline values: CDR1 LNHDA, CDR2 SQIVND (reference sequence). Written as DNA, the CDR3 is TGTGCCAGTAGGCCCCTCGGATGGGAAAAACTGTTTTTT. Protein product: CASRPLGWEKLFF.

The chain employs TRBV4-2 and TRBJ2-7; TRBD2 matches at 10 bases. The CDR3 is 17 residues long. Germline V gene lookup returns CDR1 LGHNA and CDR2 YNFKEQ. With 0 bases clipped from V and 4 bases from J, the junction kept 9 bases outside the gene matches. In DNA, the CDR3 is TGTGCCAGCAGCCAAGAAGGGCTAGCGGGAGAAGGGTACGAGCAGTACTTC. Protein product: CASSQEGLAGEGYEQYF.

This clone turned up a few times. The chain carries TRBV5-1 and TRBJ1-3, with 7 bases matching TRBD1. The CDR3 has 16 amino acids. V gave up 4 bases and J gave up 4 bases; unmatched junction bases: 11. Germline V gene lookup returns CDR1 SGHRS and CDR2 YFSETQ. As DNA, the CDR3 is TGCGCCAGCAGCCGCACCTCAGACAGGGCGGGAAACACCATATATTTT. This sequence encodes CASSRTSDRAGNTIYF. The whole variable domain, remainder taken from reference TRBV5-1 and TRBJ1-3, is KAGVTQTPRYLIKTRGQQVTLSCSPISGHRSVSWYQQTPGQGLQFLFEYFSETQRNKGNFPGRFSGRQFSNSRSEMNVSTLELGDSALYLCASSRTSDRAGNTIYFGEGSWLTVV.

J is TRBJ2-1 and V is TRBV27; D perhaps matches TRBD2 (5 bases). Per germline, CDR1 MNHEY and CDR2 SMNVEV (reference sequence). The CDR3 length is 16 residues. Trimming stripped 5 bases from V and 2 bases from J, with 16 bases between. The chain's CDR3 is CASSVTGSSAYNEQFF. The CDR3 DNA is TGTGCCAGCAGTGTTACGGGAAGTTCTGCCTACAATGAGCAGTTCTTC.

The chain's CDR3 is CASSSIPWRDTEAFF. In DNA form, the CDR3 reads TGTGCCAGCAGTTCCATCCCTTGGCGCGACACTGAAGCTTTCTTT. The genes are TRBV27 and TRBJ1-1; D is uncertain. The CDR3 sequence is 15 residues long. From germline, CDR1 is MNHEY and CDR2 SMNVEV (reference sequence). V dropped 4 bases and J dropped 3 bases, with 15 bases sitting between them.

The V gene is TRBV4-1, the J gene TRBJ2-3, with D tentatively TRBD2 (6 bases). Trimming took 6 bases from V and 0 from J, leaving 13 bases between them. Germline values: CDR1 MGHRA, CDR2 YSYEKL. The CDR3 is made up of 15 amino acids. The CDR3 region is CASRVWSGSTDTQYF. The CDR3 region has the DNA TGCGCCAGCAGAGTTTGGAGCGGGAGCACAGATACGCAGTATTTT.

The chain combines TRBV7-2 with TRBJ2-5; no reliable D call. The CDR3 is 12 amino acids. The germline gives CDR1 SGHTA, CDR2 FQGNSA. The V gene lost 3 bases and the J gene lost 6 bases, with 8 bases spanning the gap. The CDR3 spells CASSFSVKTQYF. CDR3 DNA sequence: TGTGCCAGCAGCTTTAGTGTCAAGACCCAGTACTTC.

This CDR3 is CASSPRGGEGEGYTF. DNA for the CDR3: TGCGCCAGCAGCCCCAGGGGAGGCGAAGGAGAAGGCTACACCTTC. The J gene is TRBJ1-2, the V gene TRBV5-1; possibly TRBD1 for D (6 bases). Trimming left V 4 bases short and J 8 bases short, with 21 bases between. The CDR3 runs 15 residues. Germline V CDR1 and CDR2: SGHRS, YFSETQ.

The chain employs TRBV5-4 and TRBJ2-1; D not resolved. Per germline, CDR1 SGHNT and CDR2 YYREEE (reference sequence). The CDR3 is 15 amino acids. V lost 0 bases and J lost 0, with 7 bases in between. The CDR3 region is CASSLGAASYNEQFF. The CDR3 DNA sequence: TGTGCCAGCAGCTTGGGCGCCGCCTCCTACAATGAGCAGTTCTTC.

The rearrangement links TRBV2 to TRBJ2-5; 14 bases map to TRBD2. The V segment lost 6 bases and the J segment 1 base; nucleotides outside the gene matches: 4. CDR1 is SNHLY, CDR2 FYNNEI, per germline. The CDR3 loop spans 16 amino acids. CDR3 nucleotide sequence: TGTGCCAGCAGCCGGGGACTAGCGGGAGCCCAAGAGACCCAGTACTTC. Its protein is CASSRGLAGAQETQYF. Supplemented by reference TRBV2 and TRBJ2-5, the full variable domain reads EPEVTQTPSHQVTQMGQEVILRCVPISNHLYFYWYRQILGQKVEFLVSFYNNEISEKSEIFDDQFSVERPDGSNFTLKIRSTKLEDSAMYFCASSRGLAGAQETQYFGPGTRLLVL.

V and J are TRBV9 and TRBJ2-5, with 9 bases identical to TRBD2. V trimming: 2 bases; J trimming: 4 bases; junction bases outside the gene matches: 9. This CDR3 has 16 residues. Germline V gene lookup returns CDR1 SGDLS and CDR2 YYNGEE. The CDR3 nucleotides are TGTGCCAGCAGCGTTCTCGGTGGCGGGAGGGTAGAGACCCAGTACTTC. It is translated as CASSVLGGGRVETQYF.

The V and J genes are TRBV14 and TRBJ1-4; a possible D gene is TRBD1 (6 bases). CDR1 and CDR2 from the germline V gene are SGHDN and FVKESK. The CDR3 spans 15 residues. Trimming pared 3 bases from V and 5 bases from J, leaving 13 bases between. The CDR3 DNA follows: TGTGCCAGCAGCCAGATCGGGCAGGGGAATGAAAAACTGTTTTTT. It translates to CASSQIGQGNEKLFF.

This CDR3 is CASSFRRGWDEQYF. CDR3 nucleotides: TGCGCCAGCAGCTTCAGGAGGGGTTGGGATGAGCAGTACTTC. The chain couples TRBV5-1 to TRBJ2-7, with D perhaps matching TRBD2 (6 bases). The V and J ends lost 2 bases and 7 bases respectively, with 16 bases between them. CDR1 and CDR2 from the germline V gene are SGHRS and YFSETQ. This CDR3 is 14 amino acids long.

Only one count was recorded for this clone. CDR3 region: CASSLGGYYEQYF. CDR3 DNA: TGTGCCAGCAGCTTGGGGGGGTACTACGAGCAGTACTTC. The chain is built from TRBV5-6 and TRBJ2-7, with D tentatively TRBD1 or TRBD2 (5 bases each). The germline gives CDR1 SGHDT, CDR2 YYEEEE. Trimming pared 0 bases from V and 3 bases from J, leaving 7 bases between. This CDR3 contains 13 residues. Complete variable domain (other parts from reference TRBV5-6 and TRBJ2-7): DAGVTQSPTHLIKTRGQQVTLRCSPKSGHDTVSWYQQALGQGPQFIFQYYEEEERQRGNFPDRFSGHQFPNYSSELNVNALLLGDSALYLCASSLGGYYEQYFGPGTRLTVT.

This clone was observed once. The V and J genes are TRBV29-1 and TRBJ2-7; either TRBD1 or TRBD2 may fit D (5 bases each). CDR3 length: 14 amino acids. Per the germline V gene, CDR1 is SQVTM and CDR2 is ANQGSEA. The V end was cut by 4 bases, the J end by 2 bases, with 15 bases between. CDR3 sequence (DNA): TGCAGCGTTGTCGGGTCGGGGCGTACCTACGAGCAGTACTTC. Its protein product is CSVVGSGRTYEQYF.

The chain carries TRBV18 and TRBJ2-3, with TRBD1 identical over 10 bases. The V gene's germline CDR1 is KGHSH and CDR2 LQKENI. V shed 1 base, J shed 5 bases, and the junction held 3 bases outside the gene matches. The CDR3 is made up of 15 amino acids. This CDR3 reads CASSPRQGAGDTQYF. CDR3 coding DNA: TGTGCCAGCTCACCACGACAGGGGGCGGGAGATACGCAGTATTTT.

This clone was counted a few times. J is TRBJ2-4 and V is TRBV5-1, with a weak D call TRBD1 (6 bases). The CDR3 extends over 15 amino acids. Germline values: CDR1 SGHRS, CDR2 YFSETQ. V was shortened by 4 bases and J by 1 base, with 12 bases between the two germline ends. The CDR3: CASSTGQRAKNIQYF. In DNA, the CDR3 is TGCGCCAGCAGCACCGGACAGAGGGCCAAAAACATTCAGTACTTC.

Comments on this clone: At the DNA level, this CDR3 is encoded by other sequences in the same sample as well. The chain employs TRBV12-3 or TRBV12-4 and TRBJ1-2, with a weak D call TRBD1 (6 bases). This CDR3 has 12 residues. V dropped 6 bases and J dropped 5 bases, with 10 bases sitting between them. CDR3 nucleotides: TGTGCCAGCAGCTTTGGACAGTATGGCTACACCTTC. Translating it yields CASSFGQYGYTF.

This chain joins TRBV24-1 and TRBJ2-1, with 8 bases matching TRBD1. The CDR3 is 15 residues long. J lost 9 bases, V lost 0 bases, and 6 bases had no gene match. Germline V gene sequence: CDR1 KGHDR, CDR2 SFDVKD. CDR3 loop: CATSDLRRGPSEQFF. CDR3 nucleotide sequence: TGTGCCACCAGTGATTTGCGCAGGGGGCCCTCTGAGCAGTTCTTC.

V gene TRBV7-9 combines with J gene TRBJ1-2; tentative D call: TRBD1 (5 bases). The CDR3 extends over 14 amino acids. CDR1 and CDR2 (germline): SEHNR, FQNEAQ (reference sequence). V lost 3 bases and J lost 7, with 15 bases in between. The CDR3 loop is CASSLGRGRAGYTF. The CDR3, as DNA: TGTGCCAGCAGCTTGGGGCGGGGTCGGGCTGGCTACACCTTC.

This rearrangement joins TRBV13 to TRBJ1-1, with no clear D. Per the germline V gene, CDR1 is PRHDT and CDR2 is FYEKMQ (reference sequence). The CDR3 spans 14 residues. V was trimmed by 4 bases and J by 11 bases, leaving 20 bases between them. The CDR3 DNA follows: TGTGCCAGCAGCTCCACGTCCCATTTCGAGTGGGCTTTCTTT. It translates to CASSSTSHFEWAFF.

The CDR3 region has the DNA TGCGCCAGCAGGGGGGAACAGGGGGCGTACGAGCAGTACTTC. As protein: CASRGEQGAYEQYF. The chain recombines TRBV5-1 with TRBJ2-7; the match to TRBD1 covers 9 bases. Trimming took 5 bases from V and 4 from J; bases not matched to a gene: 7. Germline values: CDR1 SGHRS, CDR2 YFSETQ. CDR3 length: 14 residues.